The next 18 T cell receptor beta chains were all read from a single sample in a study of shared clonotypes between healthy human individuals. Here immunoSEQ multiplex PCR was the method, and the copy in TCRdb shows in-frame clones only, minus some. Counted here are 850,000 to 1,200,000 clones, roughly 80% occurring once; the ten biggest clones make up 1.4% to 1.5%. Sequences were obtained from memory CD4+ T cells sorted from blood. As to subset: CD45RA-negative fraction. These receptors were collected from a man aged 18-30 years in good health.

This chain connects TRBV6-6 to TRBJ1-1, with 7 bases identical to TRBD1. This CDR3 spans 15 amino acids. CDR1 and CDR2 (germline): MNHNY, SVGAGI (reference sequence). V gave up 6 bases and J gave up 1 base; unmatched junction bases: 8. The CDR3 reads CASRTLTGRNTEAFF. The CDR3 DNA is TGTGCCAGCAGGACCCTGACAGGGCGGAACACTGAAGCTTTCTTT.

Worth noting for this clone: Other DNA sequences in the same sample also yield this CDR3. The chain joins TRBV5-1 to TRBJ2-1; maybe TRBD2 (7 bases). Trimming removed 3 bases at V and 4 bases at J, with 14 bases between. Germline values: CDR1 SGHRS, CDR2 YFSETQ. The length of the CDR3 is 15 residues. The CDR3 is CASSSAGGLYNEQFF. The CDR3 DNA follows: TGCGCCAGCAGCTCAGCCGGGGGGCTATACAATGAGCAGTTCTTC.

The chain employs TRBV30 and TRBJ2-3, with 8 positions matching TRBD2. Trimming cost V 1 base and J 1 base; bases outside gene matches: 4. This CDR3 is 15 amino acids long. Looked up from germline, CDR1 is GTSNPN and CDR2 is SVGIG (reference sequence). The CDR3 protein is CAWSETSARTDTQYF. CDR3 nucleotide sequence: TGTGCCTGGAGTGAGACTAGCGCACGCACAGATACGCAGTATTTT.

The CDR3 is CASSLQGFTNSPLHF. CDR3 nucleotide sequence: TGTGCCAGCAGCTTGCAGGGATTCACTAATTCACCCCTCCACTTT. This chain links TRBV7-2 with TRBJ1-6; TRBD1 is a possible D gene (5 bases). V lost 3 bases, J lost 6 bases, and 12 bases lay in between. From germline, CDR1 is SGHTA and CDR2 FQGNSA. The CDR3 is made up of 15 amino acids.

This clone has only one observation. This chain uses TRBV5-8 with TRBJ1-5, with TRBD1 as a possible D gene (5 bases). V was trimmed by 2 bases and J by 1 base, leaving 7 bases between them. The germline CDR1 and CDR2 sequences are SGHTS and YDEGEE. The CDR3 runs to 14 residues. The CDR3 DNA sequence: TGTGCCAGCAGCTTACAGGCGAGCAATCAGCCCCAGCATTTT. This encodes CASSLQASNQPQHF. The full variable domain, in which reference TRBV5-8 and TRBJ1-5 provide the parts outside the CDR3, is EAGVTQSPTHLIKTRGQQATLRCSPISGHTSVYWYQQALGLGLQFLLWYDEGEERNRGNFPPRFSGRQFPNYSSELNVNALELEDSALYLCASSLQASNQPQHFGDGTRLSIL.

V gene TRBV7-9 combines with J gene TRBJ2-3; D might be TRBD2 (5 bases). Trimming cost V 2 bases and J 5 bases, with 17 bases left between them. Germline CDR1 reads SEHNR; CDR2 reads FQNEAQ (reference sequence). CDR3 length equals 16 residues. The CDR3 DNA follows: TGTGCCAGCAGCTTATACACCGATGGAGGTCAAGATACGCAGTATTTT. Its protein is CASSLYTDGGQDTQYF.

This clone was detected ten times or more. This rearrangement joins TRBV7-9 to TRBJ1-2, with D unresolved. The CDR3 is 13 residues long. Trimming removed 6 bases from V and 3 bases from J, with 11 bases in between. In germline, CDR1 is SEHNR, CDR2 FQNEAQ (reference sequence). The CDR3 DNA sequence: TGTGCCAGCAGTAGAGAGGGTTACTATGGCTACACCTTC. Protein sequence: CASSREGYYGYTF. Full variable domain (rest looked up from reference TRBV7-9 and TRBJ1-2): DTGVSQNPRHKITKRGQNVTFRCDPISEHNRLYWYRQTLGQGPEFLTYFQNEAQLEKSRLLSDRFSAERPKGSFSTLEIQRTEQGDSAMYLCASSREGYYGYTFGSGTRLTVV.

The V call is TRBV14, the J call TRBJ1-1; D may be TRBD1 (5 bases). Germline V gives CDR1 SGHDN, CDR2 FVKESK. V gave up 4 bases and J gave up 2 bases, with 14 bases separating them. CDR3 size: 15 residues. CDR3 amino acids: CASSPTGTANTEAFF. As DNA, the CDR3 is TGTGCCAGCAGCCCCACCGGGACGGCAAACACTGAAGCTTTCTTT.

This chain joins TRBV4-1 and TRBJ2-3; 11 bases line up with TRBD2. The V gene end was trimmed by 1 base and the J gene end by 2 bases; junction bases not matched to a gene: 8. This CDR3 has 18 residues. The germline V gene has CDR1 MGHRA and CDR2 YSYEKL. CDR3 sequence: CASSQVLAGVLFTDTQYF. The CDR3 coding sequence is TGCGCCAGCAGCCAAGTACTAGCGGGAGTATTGTTCACAGATACGCAGTATTTT.

The chain recombines TRBV30 with TRBJ1-2; 7 bases are a match to TRBD1. From germline, CDR1 is GTSNPN and CDR2 SVGIG (reference sequence). The CDR3 extends over 14 amino acids. V trimming: 3 bases; J trimming: 4 bases; junction bases outside the gene matches: 8. In DNA form, the CDR3 reads TGTGCCTGGAGCGTCGGAGGGGGCGGCTATGGCTACACCTTC. It translates to CAWSVGGGGYGYTF. Based on the CDR3 plus reference TRBV30 and TRBJ1-2, the full variable domain is SQTIHQWPATLVQPVGSPLSLECTVEGTSNPNLYWYRQAAGRGLQLLFYSVGIGQISSEVPQNLSASRPQDRQFILSSKKLLLSDSGFYLCAWSVGGGGYGYTFGSGTRLTVV.

The chain employs TRBV18 and TRBJ2-3, with a possible D match to TRBD2 (6 bases). The CDR3 is made up of 16 amino acids. The ends were cut back, 3 bases at V and 6 bases at J, with 19 bases in the middle. Germline lookup yields CDR1 KGHSH and CDR2 LQKENI. For the CDR3, the DNA is TGTGCCAGCTCACCTAGGACTATTCCCCCGGCGGATACGCAGTATTTT. Amino acids: CASSPRTIPPADTQYF.

This clone was observed a single time. This chain connects TRBV14 to TRBJ2-2; the match to TRBD2 covers 8 bases. Germline-derived CDR1 and CDR2 are SGHDN and FVKESK. This CDR3 contains 13 residues. Trimming at V came to 7 bases and at J to 5 bases, leaving 3 bases not matched to a gene. The CDR3 loop reads CASKKRETGELFF. The CDR3 nucleotides are TGTGCCAGCAAGAAGCGGGAGACCGGGGAGCTGTTTTTT.

Only a few counts were recorded for this clone. V gene TRBV30 combines with J gene TRBJ2-5; TRBD1 or TRBD2 may be the D gene (5 bases each). V was pared by 5 bases and J by 1 base, with 11 bases between. The CDR3 is 13 amino acids. Germline CDR1 reads GTSNPN; CDR2 reads SVGIG (reference sequence). The CDR3 coding sequence is TGTGCCTGGGGGGGACGCCGCCAAGAGACCCAGTACTTC. It codes for CAWGGRRQETQYF.

The sample holds one count of this clone. Other DNA sequences in the sample encode the same CDR3. This chain uses TRBV11-2 with TRBJ2-1, with 7 bases aligning to TRBD1. Unmatched junction bases numbered 4, after V lost 4 bases and J lost 1 base. Germline loops: CDR1 SGHAT, CDR2 FQNNGV. The CDR3 runs to 15 residues. CDR3: CASSSNRGSYNEQFF. CDR3 nucleotides: TGTGCCAGCAGCTCAAACAGGGGATCCTACAATGAGCAGTTCTTC. Full variable domain (missing parts from reference TRBV11-2 and TRBJ2-1): EAGVAQSPRYKIIEKRQSVAFWCNPISGHATLYWYQQILGQGPKLLIQFQNNGVVDDSQLPKDRFSAERLKGVDSTLKIQPAKLEDSAVYLCASSSNRGSYNEQFFGPGTRLTVL.

V is TRBV5-6 and J is TRBJ2-5; D remains ambiguous. The CDR3 runs 11 residues. Deletions cut 7 bases from V and 5 bases from J, with 9 bases between. The germline CDR1 and CDR2 sequences are SGHDT and YYEEEE. The DNA for the CDR3 is TGTGCCAGCGAAAGGTTCGAGACCCAGTACTTC. Translating it yields CASERFETQYF.

The chain uses TRBV9 and TRBJ1-6; TRBD1 might be the D (5 bases). CDR3 size: 15 residues. In germline, CDR1 is SGDLS, CDR2 YYNGEE. The V gene lost 0 bases and the J gene lost 11 bases, with 15 bases spanning the gap. CDR3 sequence reads: CASSVEGDPRTPLHF. The CDR3 DNA sequence: TGTGCCAGCAGCGTAGAAGGGGACCCGAGGACACCCCTCCACTTT.

The chain uses TRBV6-5 and TRBJ1-6; 9 nucleotides line up with TRBD1. This CDR3 contains 14 residues. With 7 bases clipped from V and 10 bases from J, the junction kept 8 bases outside the gene matches. Germline V CDR1 and CDR2: MNHEY, SVGAGI. CDR3 DNA: TGTGCCAGCACCGAGGGACAGGGAGGGTCACCCCTCCACTTT. Translated, it gives CASTEGQGGSPLHF.

The chain is built from TRBV14 and TRBJ2-3, with 7 bases matching TRBD1. The CDR3 covers 15 residues. In germline, CDR1 is SGHDN, CDR2 FVKESK. V dropped 6 bases and J dropped 3; count of bases not matched to a gene: 9. CDR3 amino acids: CASSLTGRGTDTQYF. CDR3 DNA: TGTGCCAGCAGTCTAACGGGCAGGGGGACAGATACGCAGTATTTT. The whole variable domain, remainder taken from reference TRBV14 and TRBJ2-3, is EAGVTQFPSHSVIEKGQTVTLRCDPISGHDNLYWYRRVMGKEIKFLLHFVKESKQDESGMPNNRFLAERTGGTYSTLKVQPAELEDSGVYFCASSLTGRGTDTQYFGPGTRLTVL.